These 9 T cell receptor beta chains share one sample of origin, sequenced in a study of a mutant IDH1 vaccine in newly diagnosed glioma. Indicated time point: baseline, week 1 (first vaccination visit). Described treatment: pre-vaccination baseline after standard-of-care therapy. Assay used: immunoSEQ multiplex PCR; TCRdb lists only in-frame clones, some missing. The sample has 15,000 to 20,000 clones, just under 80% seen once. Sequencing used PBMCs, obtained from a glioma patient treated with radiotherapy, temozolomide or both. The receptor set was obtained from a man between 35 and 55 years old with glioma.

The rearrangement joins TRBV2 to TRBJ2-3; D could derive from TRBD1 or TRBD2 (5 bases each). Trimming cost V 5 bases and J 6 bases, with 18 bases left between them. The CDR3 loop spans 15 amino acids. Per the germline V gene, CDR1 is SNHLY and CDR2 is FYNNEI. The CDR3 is CASSLYGTRSDTQYF. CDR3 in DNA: TGTGCCAGCAGTCTTTATGGGACGAGATCGGATACGCAGTATTTT.

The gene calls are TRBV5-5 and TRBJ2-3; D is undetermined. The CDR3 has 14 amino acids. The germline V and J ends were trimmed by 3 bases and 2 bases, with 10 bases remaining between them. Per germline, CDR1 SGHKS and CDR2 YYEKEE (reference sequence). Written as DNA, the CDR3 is TGTGCCAGCAGCTGGGCGACTTTCACAGATACGCAGTATTTT. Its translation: CASSWATFTDTQYF.

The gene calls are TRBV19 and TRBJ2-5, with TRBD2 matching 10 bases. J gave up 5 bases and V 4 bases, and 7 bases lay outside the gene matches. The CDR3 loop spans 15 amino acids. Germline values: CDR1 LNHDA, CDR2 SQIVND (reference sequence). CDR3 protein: CASSRSSGSGETQYF. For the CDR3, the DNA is TGTGCCAGTAGTAGATCTAGCGGGAGCGGGGAGACCCAGTACTTC.

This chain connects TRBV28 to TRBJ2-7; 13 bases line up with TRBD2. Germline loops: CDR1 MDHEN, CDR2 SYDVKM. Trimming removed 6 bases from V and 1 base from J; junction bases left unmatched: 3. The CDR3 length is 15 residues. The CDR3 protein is CASRRGLAGSYEQYF. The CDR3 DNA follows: TGTGCCAGCAGGAGGGGACTAGCGGGATCCTACGAGCAGTACTTC.

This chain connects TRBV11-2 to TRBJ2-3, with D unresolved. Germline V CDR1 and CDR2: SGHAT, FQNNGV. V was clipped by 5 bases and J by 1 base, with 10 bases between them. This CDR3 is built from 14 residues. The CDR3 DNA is TGTGCCAGCAGCATTAGGGATGGCACAGATACGCAGTATTTT. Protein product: CASSIRDGTDTQYF. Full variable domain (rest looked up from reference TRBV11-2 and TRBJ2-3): EAGVAQSPRYKIIEKRQSVAFWCNPISGHATLYWYQQILGQGPKLLIQFQNNGVVDDSQLPKDRFSAERLKGVDSTLKIQPAKLEDSAVYLCASSIRDGTDTQYFGPGTRLTVL.

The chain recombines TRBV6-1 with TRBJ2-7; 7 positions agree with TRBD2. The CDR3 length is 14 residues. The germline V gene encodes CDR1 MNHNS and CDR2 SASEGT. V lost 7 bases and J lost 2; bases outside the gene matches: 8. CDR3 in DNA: TGTGCCAGCACAGGCGGGAGCCCTCCCTACGAGCAGTACGTC. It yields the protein CASTGGSPPYEQYV.

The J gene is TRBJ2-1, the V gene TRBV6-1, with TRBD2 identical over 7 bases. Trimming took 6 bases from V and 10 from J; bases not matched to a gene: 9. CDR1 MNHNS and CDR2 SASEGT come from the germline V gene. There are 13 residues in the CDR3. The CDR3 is CASRTLGEGEQFF. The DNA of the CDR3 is TGTGCCAGCAGGACCTTGGGGGAGGGGGAGCAGTTCTTC.

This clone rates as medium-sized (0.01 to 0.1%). In DNA, the CDR3 is TGTGCCTCGACGGTGGAAAAAGGATCTGCCTTGAACACCTTC. This sequence encodes CASTVEKGSALNTF. V gene TRBV30 combines with J gene TRBJ1-2; D is ambiguous. The ends were cut back, 7 bases at V and 12 bases at J, with 27 bases in the middle. The CDR3 length is 14 residues. CDR1 is GTSNPN, CDR2 SVGIG, per germline (reference sequence).

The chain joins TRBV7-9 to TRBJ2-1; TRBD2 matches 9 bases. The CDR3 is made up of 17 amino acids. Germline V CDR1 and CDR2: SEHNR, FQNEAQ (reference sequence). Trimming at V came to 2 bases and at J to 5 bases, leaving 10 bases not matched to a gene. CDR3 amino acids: CASSLIGGSGSDNEQFF. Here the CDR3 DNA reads TGTGCCAGCAGCTTAATTGGTGGTAGCGGGAGTGACAATGAGCAGTTCTTC.